This T cell receptor beta chain was obtained from a study of CD8+ T cells in alopecia areata. Study as a whole: Oral tofacitinib, 5 to 10 mg twice daily, was given in an open-label trial. Overall study results and limits: Scalp repertoires also include resident alphabeta T cells from normal skin.

The CDR3 sequence is 14 residues long. Trimming cost V 5 bases and J 3 bases, with 14 bases left between them. Germline CDR1 and CDR2: MNHEY and SMNVEV (reference sequence). Extraction of RNA preceded its reverse transcription into cDNA, which served as the sequencing template. TCRdb's copy holds only in-frame clones and misses some; the assay was immunoSEQ multiplex PCR. The data contain 170,000 or so clones, 50% to 75% of them singletons. This clone was recorded a few times. The antigen is unknown. The TCR comes from a human donor with alopecia areata. The sample was CD4+ T cells sorted from blood, taken at week 0. The chain couples TRBV27 to TRBJ2-7; a weak D match, TRBD2 (5 bases). The CDR3 region is CASSRYPGIYEQYF. CDR3 coding DNA: TGTGCCAGCAGTCGATACCCGGGGATCTACGAGCAGTACTTC.